This TCR beta chain came from a study of cytomegalovirus exposure and HLA in healthy donors. This CDR3 is 13 amino acids long. V was cut by 6 bases and J by 2 bases, with 14 bases left in between. Germline loops: CDR1 SQVTM, CDR2 ANQGSEA. PCR used 60 Vbeta primers and 13 Jbeta primers. The assay was immunoSEQ multiplex PCR, and TCRdb's table has in-frame clones only and misses some. The sample yields 130,000 to 150,000 clones, approximately 84% seen once. Sequencing was done on a sample of PBMCs. This clonotype originated in a woman aged 55-75 years in good health and CMV-seropositive. This chain uses TRBV29-1 with TRBJ2-7; no definite D call. The CDR3 nucleotides read TGCAGCGTGCTCGACTCCGATCCCTACGAGCAGTACTTC. It is translated as CSVLDSDPYEQYF.